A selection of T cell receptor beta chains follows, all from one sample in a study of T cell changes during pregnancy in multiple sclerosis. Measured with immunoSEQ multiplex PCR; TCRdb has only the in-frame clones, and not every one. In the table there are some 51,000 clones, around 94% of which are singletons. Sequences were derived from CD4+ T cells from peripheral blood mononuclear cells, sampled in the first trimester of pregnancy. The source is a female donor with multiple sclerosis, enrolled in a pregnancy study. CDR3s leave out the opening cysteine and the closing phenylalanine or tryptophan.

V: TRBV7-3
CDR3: ASSFAAYSGANVLT

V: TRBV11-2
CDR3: ASRPYSDRVRGINYGYT

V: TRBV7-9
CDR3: ASSPDRVLRTDTQY

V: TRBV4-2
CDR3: ASNGATNEKLF

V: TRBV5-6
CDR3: ASSTRGASTDTQY

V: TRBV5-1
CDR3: ASSFGQGASNEQF

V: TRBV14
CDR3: ASSPQGWGYT

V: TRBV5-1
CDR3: ASSTGPSAGSYGYT

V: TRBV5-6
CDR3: ASSSIGLAGKPDTQY

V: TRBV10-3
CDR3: AIGVDANQPQH

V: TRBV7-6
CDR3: ASSSGQGGTGELF

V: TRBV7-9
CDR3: ASSLTGPPRSTEAF

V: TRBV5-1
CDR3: ASSQASYEQY

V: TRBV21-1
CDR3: ASRPTGAFEQF

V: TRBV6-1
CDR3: ASRGDRDQPQH

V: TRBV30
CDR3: AGYEGATYNSPLH

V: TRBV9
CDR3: ASSVRGTSGGQSTDTQY

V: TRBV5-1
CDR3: ASSDRSGRYGYT

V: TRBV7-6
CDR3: ASSLILSGGVNGYT

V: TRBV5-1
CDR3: ASSLGAWAEAF

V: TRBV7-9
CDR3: ASSLEGVDKNIQY

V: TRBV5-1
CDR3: ASSLASGTNEKLF

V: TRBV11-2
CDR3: ASSWDSTLNEQF

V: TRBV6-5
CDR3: ASSPLDRKIEKLF

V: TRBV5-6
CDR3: ASRLEVAGGRNEQF

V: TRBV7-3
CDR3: ASCTGHSSYEQY

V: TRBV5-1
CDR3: ASSLDRNTEAF

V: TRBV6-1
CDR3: ASSVGGGSNQPQH

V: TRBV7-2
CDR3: ASSIPGTPSYGYT

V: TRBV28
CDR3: ASSRTGEKLF

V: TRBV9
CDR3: ASSVEAGANTGELF

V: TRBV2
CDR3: ASRIQDRGEKLF

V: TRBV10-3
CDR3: AIRSPGQGSYEQY

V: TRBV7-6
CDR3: ASSLGPDGVETQY

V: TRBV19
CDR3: ASSIRPLGGSPLH

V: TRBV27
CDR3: ATKRTGLVYNEQF

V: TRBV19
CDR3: ASSSPGENTGELF

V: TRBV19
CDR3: ASSMGQRNGYT

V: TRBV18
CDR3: ASSRVNTEAF

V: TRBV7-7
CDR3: ASSSPSDRAYGYT

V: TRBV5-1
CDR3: ASSGGGGGYEQY

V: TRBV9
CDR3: ASSGQGQGEQY

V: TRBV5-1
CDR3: ASSFSGGWRNTEAF

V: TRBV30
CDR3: AWSGEYSTDTQY

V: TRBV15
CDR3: ATSRVGTQETQY

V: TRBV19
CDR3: ATSVGGRDTQY

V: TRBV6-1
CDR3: ASSADGESPLH